This T cell receptor (beta chain) was sequenced in a study of T cell clonotyping in hematopoietic cell transplantation. With respect to this clone: What it recognizes is unknown.

Measured with immunoSEQ multiplex PCR; TCRdb has only the in-frame clones, and not every one. Of roughly 9,000 clones in the sample, approximately 85% are singletons; the top ten hold about 34%. Recipient blood drawn about 28 days pretransplant and days 30, 100, 180 after. Looked up from germline, CDR1 is SGHTA and CDR2 is FQGNSA. The CDR3 is made up of 13 amino acids. Trimming cost V 1 base and J 4 bases, with 7 bases left between them. The study, taken as a whole, reports: Higher Inverse Simpson Index values in graft donor and pretransplant recipient predicted broader posttransplant TCR diversity. No sorting was done, leaving CD4 and CD8 contributions mixed. Recipient TCR diversity dropped after transplant; expanded clonotypes rose from day 30 to 180.

Sequenced material: PBMCs, taken 180 days after allogeneic stem cell transplant. This sequence was found in a female patient younger than 45 who had an allogeneic stem cell transplant, so the T cells may come from the graft donor. Some clones in this sample may be carry-over from other donors' samples. The V gene is TRBV7-2, the J gene TRBJ1-1, with D possibly matching TRBD1 (5 bases). The DNA for the CDR3 is TGTGCCAGCAGCTTAGGCCAGGGCACTGAAGCTTTCTTT. It yields the protein CASSLGQGTEAFF.